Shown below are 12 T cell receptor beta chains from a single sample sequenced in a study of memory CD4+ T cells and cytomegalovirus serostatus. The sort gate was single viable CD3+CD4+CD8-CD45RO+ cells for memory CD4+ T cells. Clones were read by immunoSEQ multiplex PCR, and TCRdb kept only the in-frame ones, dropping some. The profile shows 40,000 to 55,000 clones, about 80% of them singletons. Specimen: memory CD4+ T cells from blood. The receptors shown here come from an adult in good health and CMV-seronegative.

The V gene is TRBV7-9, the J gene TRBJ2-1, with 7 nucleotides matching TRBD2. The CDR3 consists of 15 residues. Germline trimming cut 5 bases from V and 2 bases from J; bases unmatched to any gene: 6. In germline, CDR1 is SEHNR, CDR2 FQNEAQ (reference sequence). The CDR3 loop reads CASSLSGATYNEQFF. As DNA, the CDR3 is TGTGCCAGCAGCCTAAGCGGGGCCACCTACAATGAGCAGTTCTTC. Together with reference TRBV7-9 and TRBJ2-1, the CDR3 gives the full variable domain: DTGVSQNPRHKITKRGQNVTFRCDPISEHNRLYWYRQTLGQGPEFLTYFQNEAQLEKSRLLSDRFSAERPKGSFSTLEIQRTEQGDSAMYLCASSLSGATYNEQFFGPGTRLTVL.

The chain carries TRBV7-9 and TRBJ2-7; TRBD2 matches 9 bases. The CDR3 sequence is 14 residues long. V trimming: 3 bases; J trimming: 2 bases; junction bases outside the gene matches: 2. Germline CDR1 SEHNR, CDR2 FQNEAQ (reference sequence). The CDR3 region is CASSFSGGPYEQYF. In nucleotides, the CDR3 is TGTGCCAGCAGCTTCAGCGGGGGGCCCTACGAGCAGTACTTC.

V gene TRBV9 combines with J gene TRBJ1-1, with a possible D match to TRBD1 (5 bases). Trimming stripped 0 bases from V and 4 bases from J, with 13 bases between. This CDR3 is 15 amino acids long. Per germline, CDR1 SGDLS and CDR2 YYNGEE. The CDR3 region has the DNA TGTGCCAGCAGCGTAGGTCCAGGGAGTCCCACTGAAGCTTTCTTT. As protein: CASSVGPGSPTEAFF.

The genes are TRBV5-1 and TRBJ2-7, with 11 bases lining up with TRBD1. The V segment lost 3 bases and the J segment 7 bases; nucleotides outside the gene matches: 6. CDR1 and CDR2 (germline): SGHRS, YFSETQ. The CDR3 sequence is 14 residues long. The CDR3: CASSWGTGGQEQYF. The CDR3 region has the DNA TGCGCCAGCAGCTGGGGGACAGGGGGTCAAGAGCAGTACTTC.

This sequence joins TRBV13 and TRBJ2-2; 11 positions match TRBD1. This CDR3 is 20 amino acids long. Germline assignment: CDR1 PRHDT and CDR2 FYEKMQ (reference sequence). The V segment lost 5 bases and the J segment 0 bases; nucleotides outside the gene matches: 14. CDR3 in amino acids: CASSAQDRGQPRANTGELFF. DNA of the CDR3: TGTGCCAGCAGCGCCCAGGACAGGGGGCAACCCCGCGCGAACACCGGGGAGCTGTTTTTT. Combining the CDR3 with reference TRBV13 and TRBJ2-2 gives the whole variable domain AAGVIQSPRHLIKEKRETATLKCYPIPRHDTVYWYQQGPGQDPQFLISFYEKMQSDKGSIPDRFSAQQFSDYHSELNMSSLELGDSALYFCASSAQDRGQPRANTGELFFGEGSRLTVL.

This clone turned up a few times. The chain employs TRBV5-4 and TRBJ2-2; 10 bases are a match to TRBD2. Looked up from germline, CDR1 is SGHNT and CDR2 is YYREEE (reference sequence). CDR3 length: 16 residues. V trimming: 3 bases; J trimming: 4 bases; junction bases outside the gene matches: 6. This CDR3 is CASSSQSGGATGELFF. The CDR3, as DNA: TGTGCCAGCAGCTCCCAGAGCGGGGGGGCCACCGGGGAGCTGTTTTTT.

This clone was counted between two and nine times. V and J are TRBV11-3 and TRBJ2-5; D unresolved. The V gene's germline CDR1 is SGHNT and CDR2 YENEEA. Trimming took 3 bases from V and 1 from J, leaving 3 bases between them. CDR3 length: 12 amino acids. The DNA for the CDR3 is TGTGCCAGCAGCTTTCTCCAAGAGACCCAGTACTTC. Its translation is CASSFLQETQYF.

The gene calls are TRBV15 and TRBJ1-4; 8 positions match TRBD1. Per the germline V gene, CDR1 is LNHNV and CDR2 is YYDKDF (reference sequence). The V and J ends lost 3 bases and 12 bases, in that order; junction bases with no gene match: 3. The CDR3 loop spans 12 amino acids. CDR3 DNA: TGTGCCACCAGCAGCGGGACAGGAGAACTGTTTTTT. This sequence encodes CATSSGTGELFF.

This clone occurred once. CDR3 nucleotide sequence: TGTGCCAGCAGTTTCCCGCGGGACAGGCATAATCAGCCCCAGCATTTT. Encoded protein: CASSFPRDRHNQPQHF. The chain employs TRBV28 and TRBJ1-5; 8 nucleotides line up with TRBD1. Germline V lookup: CDR1 MDHEN, CDR2 SYDVKM. This CDR3 is built from 16 residues. The J segment lost 4 bases and the V segment lost 3 bases, leaving 8 bases of the junction unmatched.

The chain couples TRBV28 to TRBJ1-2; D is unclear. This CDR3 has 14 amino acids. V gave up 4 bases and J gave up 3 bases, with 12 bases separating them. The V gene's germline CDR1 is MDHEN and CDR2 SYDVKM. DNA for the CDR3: TGTGCCAGCAGTTCTCCCGGAATAGACTATGGCTACACCTTC. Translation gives CASSSPGIDYGYTF.

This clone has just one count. Here the CDR3 reads CASSGGLAGRRNEQFF. CDR3 bases: TGTGCCAGCAGCGGAGGACTAGCGGGGAGGCGGAATGAGCAGTTCTTC. The chain carries TRBV11-2 and TRBJ2-1; 12 bases are a match to TRBD2. V shed 5 bases, J shed 7 bases, and the junction held 9 bases outside the gene matches. This CDR3 is built from 16 residues. Germline CDR1 and CDR2: SGHAT and FQNNGV. The whole variable domain, remainder taken from reference TRBV11-2 and TRBJ2-1, is EAGVAQSPRYKIIEKRQSVAFWCNPISGHATLYWYQQILGQGPKLLIQFQNNGVVDDSQLPKDRFSAERLKGVDSTLKIQPAKLEDSAVYLCASSGGLAGRRNEQFFGPGTRLTVL.

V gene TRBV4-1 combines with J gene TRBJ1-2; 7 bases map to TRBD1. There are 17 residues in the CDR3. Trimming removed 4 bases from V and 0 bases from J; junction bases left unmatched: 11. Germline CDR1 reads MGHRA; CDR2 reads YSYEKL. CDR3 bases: TGCGCCAGCAGCCCCGGACAGGCGTTTAGTTCTAACTATGGCTACACCTTC. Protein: CASSPGQAFSSNYGYTF.